This TCR beta chain was observed in a study of T-cell reconstitution after alpha-beta-depleted transplantation in children. The germline CDR1 and CDR2 sequences are DFQATT and SNEGSKA (reference sequence). V lost 5 bases and J lost 3, with 7 bases in between. There are 11 residues in the CDR3. As to this clonotype: Its target is unknown.

Study findings and constraints: It was reported that alpha-beta T cells came from several hundred expanded graft clones (about two months after transplant). Diversity of TCRbeta at day 60 was high in some patients, arising from surviving recipient T cells and thymic progenitors. The authors attributed T-cell counts and diversity one year after transplant mostly to newly produced T cells.

Researchers prepared the TCRbeta library using unique molecular identifiers, the study reports. TCRdb ran MiXCR on the PCR reads and lists one entry per CDR3 protein. The repertoire holds almost 250,000 distinct CDR3 sequences, with about 26% as singletons. Sequenced here: PBMCs, sampled before TCRalphabeta/CD19-depleted stem cell transplant. The receptor was isolated from a girl aged 2 to 10 with Fanconi anemia, due to receive a stem cell transplant. V and J are TRBV20-1 and TRBJ1-1, with D hard to call. The CDR3 is CSALLDTEAFF. CDR3 in DNA: TGCAGTGCTTTACTGGACACTGAAGCTTTCTTT.